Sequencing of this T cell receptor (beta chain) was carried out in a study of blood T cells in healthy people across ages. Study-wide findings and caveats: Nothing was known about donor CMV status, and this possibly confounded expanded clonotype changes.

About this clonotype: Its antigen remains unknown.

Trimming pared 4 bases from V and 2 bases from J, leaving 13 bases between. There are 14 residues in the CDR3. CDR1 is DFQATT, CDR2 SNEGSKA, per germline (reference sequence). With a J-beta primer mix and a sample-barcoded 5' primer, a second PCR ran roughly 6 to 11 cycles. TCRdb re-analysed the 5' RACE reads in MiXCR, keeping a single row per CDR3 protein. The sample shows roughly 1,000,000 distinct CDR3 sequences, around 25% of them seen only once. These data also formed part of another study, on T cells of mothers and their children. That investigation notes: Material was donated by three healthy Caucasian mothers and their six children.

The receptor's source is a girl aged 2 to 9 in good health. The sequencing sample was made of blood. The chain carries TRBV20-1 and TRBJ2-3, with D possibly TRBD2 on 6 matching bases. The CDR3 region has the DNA TGCAGTGCTACTCCCCGGGAGACCACAGATACGCAGTATTTT. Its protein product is CSATPRETTDTQYF.